This T cell receptor (beta chain) is drawn from a study of T cells after yellow fever vaccination. This CDR3 comprises 14 residues. Germline CDR1 is SGHTA and CDR2 is FQGNSA. V was clipped by 3 bases and J by 4 bases; unmatched bases: 5. Using its own MiXCR run on the 5' RACE reads, TCRdb lists one record per CDR3 protein. The table shows just under 600,000 distinct CDR3 sequences, with roughly 14% occurring only once. The chain has TRBV7-2 and TRBJ2-7; 8 positions agree with TRBD2. The clonotype originates from a man younger than 40 who received the YFV17D yellow fever vaccine. The sequencing here drew on PBMCs, taken on the day of the yellow fever booster vaccination. In DNA form, the CDR3 reads TGTGCCAGCAGCTTTGGACTAGCTAGTTACGAGCAGTACTTC. It translates to CASSFGLASYEQYF. The variable domain in full, with the rest retrieved from reference TRBV7-2 and TRBJ2-7, is GAGVSQSPSNKVTEKGKDVELRCDPISGHTALYWYRQSLGQGLEFLIYFQGNSAPDKSGLPSDRFSAERTGGSVSTLTIQRTQQEDSAVYLCASSFGLASYEQYFGPGTRLTVT.